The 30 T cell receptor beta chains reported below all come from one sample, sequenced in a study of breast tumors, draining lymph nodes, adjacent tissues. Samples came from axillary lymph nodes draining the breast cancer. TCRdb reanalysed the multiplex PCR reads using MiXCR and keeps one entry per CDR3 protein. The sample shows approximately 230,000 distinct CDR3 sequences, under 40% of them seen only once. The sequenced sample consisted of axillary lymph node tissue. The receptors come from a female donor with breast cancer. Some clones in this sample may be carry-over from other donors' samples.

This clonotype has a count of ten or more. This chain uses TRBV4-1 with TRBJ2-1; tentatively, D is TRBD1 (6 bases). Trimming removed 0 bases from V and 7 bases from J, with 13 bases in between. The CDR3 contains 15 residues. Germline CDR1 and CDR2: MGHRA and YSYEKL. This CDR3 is CASSQDEGDRNEQFF. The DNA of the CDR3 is TGCGCCAGCAGCCAAGATGAGGGGGATCGTAATGAGCAGTTCTTC.

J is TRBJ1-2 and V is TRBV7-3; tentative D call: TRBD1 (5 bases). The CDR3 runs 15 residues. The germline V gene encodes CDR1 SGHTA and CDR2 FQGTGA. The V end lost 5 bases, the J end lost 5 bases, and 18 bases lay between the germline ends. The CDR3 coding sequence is TGTGCCAGCAGCCCCTTAGGAGGGGAGCTGTATGGCTACACCTTC. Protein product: CASSPLGGELYGYTF.

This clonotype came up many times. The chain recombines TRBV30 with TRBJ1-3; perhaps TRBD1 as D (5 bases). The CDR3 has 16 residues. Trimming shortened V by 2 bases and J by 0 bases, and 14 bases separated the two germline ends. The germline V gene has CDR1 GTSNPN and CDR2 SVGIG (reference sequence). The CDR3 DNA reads TGTGCCTGGAGTAGGGGTAAGGCGCTCTCTGGAAACACCATATATTTT. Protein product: CAWSRGKALSGNTIYF.

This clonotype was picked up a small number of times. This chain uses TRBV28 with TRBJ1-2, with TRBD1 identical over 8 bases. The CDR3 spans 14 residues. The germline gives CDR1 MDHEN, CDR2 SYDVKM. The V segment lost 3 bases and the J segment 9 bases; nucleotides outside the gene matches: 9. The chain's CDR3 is CASSLGQVGFRYTF. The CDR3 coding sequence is TGTGCCAGCAGTTTGGGACAGGTGGGGTTCCGCTACACCTTC.

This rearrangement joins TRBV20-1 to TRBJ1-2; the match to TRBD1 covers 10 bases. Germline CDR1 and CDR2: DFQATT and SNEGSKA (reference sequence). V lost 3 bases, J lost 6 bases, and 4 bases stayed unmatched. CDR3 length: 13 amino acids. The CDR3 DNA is TGCAGTGCTAGCCCGGACAGGGGGGATGGCTACACCTTC. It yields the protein CSASPDRGDGYTF.

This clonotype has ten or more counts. The CDR3 spells CASAGTSGTDTQYF. As DNA, the CDR3 is TGTGCCAGCGCCGGGACTAGCGGTACAGATACGCAGTATTTT. V is TRBV6-6 and J is TRBJ2-3, with 11 bases lining up with TRBD2. The germline CDR1 and CDR2 sequences are MNHNY and SVGAGI (reference sequence). J gave up 3 bases and V 8 bases, and 4 bases lay outside the gene matches. CDR3 length: 14 amino acids.

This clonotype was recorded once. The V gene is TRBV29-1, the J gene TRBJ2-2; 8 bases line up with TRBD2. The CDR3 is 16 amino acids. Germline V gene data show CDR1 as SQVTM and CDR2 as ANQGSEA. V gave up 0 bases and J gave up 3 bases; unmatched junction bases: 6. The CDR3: CSVEERGREDTGELFF. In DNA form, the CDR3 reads TGCAGCGTTGAAGAAAGAGGGCGGGAGGACACCGGGGAGCTGTTTTTT.

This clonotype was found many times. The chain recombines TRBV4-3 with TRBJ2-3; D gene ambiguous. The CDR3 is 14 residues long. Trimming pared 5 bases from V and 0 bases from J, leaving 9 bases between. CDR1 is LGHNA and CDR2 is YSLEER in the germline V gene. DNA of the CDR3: TGCGCCAGCAGCGTGACAACTAGCACAGATACGCAGTATTTT. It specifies CASSVTTSTDTQYF.

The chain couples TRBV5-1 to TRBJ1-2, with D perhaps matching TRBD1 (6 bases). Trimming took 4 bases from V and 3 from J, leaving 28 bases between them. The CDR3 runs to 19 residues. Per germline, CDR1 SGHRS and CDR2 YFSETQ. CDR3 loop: CASSDWTSGGAATYYGYTF. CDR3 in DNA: TGCGCCAGCAGCGACTGGACTAGCGGGGGGGCCGCGACCTACTATGGCTACACCTTC.

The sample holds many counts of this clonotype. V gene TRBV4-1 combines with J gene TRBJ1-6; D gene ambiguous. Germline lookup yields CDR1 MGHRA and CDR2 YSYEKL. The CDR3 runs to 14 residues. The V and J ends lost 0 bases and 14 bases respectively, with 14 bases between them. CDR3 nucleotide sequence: TGCGCCAGCAGCCAAGAGAGGCAGACTTTCACCCTCCACTTT. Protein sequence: CASSQERQTFTLHF.

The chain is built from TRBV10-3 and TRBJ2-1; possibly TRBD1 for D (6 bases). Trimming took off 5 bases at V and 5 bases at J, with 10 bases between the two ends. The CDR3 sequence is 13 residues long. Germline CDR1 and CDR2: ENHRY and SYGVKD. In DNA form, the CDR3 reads TGTGCCATCAGTAAACAGGGAAACAATGAGCAGTTCTTC. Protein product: CAISKQGNNEQFF.

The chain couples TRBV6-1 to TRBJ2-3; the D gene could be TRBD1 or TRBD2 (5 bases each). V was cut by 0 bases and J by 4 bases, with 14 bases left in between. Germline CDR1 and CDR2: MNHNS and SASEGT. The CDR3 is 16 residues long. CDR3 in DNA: TGTGCCAGCAGTGAAGCGGTGGGGCTGGGACCAGATACGCAGTATTTT. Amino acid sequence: CASSEAVGLGPDTQYF.

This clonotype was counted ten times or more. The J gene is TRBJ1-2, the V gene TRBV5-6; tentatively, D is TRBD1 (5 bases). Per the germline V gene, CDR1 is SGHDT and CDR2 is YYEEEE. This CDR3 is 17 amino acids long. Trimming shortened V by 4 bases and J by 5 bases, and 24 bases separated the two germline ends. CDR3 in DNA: TGTGCCAGCAGCCGGGCGACGCAAGGACTGGGACGGTATGGCTACACCTTC. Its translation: CASSRATQGLGRYGYTF.

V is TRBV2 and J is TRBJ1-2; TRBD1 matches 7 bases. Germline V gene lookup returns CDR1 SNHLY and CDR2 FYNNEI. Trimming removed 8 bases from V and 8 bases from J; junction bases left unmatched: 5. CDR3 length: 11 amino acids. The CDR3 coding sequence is TGTGCCAGCTATCAGGGGGACGGCTACACCTTC. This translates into CASYQGDGYTF. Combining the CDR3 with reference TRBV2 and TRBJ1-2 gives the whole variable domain EPEVTQTPSHQVTQMGQEVILRCVPISNHLYFYWYRQILGQKVEFLVSFYNNEISEKSEIFDDQFSVERPDGSNFTLKIRSTKLEDSAMYFCASYQGDGYTFGSGTRLTVV.

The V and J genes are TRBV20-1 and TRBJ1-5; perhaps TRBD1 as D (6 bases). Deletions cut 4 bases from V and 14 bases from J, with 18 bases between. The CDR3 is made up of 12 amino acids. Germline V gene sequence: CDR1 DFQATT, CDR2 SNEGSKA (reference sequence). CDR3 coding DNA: TGCAGTGCTATACAGGGTGTCGCCTACGAGCATTTT. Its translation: CSAIQGVAYEHF.

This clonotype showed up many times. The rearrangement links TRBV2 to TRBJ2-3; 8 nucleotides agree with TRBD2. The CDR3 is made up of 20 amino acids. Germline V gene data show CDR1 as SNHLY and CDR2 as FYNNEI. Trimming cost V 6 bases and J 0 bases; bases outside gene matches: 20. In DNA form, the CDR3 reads TGTGCCAGCAGCCCGTCCAGCGGGAGATTTTCCTACGCTAGCACAGATACGCAGTATTTT. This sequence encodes CASSPSSGRFSYASTDTQYF.

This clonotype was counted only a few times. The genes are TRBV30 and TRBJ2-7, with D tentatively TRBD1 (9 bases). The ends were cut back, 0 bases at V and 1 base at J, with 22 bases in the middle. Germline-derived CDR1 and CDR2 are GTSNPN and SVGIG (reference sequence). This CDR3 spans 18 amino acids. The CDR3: CAWSVQLSGTGRSYEQYF. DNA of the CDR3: TGTGCCTGGAGTGTACAACTTAGCGGGACAGGGAGATCCTACGAGCAGTACTTC.

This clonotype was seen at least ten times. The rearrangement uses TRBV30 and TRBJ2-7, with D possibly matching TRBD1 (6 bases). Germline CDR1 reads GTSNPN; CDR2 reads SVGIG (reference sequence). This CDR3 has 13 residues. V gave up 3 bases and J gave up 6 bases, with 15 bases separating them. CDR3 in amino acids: CAWRGDRNSEQYF. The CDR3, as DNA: TGTGCCTGGAGGGGAGACAGGAACAGCGAGCAGTACTTC.

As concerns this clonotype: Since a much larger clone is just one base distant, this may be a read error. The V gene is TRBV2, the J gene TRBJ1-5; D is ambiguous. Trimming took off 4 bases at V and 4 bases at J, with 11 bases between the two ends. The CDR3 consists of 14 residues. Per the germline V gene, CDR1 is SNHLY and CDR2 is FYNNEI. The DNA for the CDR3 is TGTGCCAGCAGTGCCCAGGATAGGAATCAGCCCCAGCATTTT. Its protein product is CASSAQDRNQPQHF.

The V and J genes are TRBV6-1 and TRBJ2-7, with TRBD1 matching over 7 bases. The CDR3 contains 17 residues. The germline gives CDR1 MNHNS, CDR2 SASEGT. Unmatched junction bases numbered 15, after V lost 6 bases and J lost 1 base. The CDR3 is CASSRTTQGVGSYEQYF. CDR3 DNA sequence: TGTGCCAGCAGCCGAACCACCCAGGGGGTGGGTTCCTACGAGCAGTACTTC.

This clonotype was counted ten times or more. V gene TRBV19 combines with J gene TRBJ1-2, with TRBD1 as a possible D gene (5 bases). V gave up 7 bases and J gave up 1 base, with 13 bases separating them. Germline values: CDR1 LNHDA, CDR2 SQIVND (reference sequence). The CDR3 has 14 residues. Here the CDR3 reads CASMGGLSNYGYTF. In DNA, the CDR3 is TGTGCCAGTATGGGGGGGTTGAGTAACTATGGCTACACCTTC.

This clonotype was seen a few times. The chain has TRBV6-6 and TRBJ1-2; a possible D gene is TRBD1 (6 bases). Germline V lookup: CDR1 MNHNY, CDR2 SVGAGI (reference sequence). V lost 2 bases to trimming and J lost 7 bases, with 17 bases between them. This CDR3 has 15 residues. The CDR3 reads CASSYLKRGAAGYTF. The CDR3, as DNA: TGTGCCAGCAGTTACCTTAAGCGGGGGGCCGCTGGCTACACCTTC.

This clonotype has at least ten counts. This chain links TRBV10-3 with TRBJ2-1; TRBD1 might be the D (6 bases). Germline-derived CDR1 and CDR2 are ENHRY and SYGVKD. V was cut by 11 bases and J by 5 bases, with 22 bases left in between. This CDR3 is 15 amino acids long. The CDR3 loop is CAATDLQGKHNEQFF. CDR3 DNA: TGTGCCGCCACAGACCTACAGGGAAAACACAATGAGCAGTTCTTC.

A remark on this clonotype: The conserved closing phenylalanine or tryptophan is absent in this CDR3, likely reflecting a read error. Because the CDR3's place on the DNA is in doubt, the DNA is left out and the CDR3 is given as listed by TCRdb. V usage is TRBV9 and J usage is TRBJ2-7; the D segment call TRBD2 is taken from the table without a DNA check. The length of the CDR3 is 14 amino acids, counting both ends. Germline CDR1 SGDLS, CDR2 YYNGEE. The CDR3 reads CASSVGTSGIEQSL.

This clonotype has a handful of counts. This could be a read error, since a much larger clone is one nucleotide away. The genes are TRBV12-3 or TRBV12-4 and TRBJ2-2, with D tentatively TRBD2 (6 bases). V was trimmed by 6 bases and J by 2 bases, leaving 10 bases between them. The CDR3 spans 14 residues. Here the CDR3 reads CASRSGLNTGELFF. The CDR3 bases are TGTGCCAGCAGGAGCGGACTAAACACCGGGGAGCTGTTTTTT.

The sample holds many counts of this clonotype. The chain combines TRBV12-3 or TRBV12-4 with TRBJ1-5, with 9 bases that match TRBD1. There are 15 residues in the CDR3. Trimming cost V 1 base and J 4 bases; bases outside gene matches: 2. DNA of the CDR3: TGTGCCAGCAGTTTAGGTGGACAGGGGAATCAGCCCCAGCATTTT. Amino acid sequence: CASSLGGQGNQPQHF.

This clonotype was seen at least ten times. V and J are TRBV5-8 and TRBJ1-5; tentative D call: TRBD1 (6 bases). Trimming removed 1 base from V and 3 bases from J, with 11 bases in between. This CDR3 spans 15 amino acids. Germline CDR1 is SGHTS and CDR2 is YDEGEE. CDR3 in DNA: TGTGCCAGCAGCTTGAGGGACATCGTCAATCAGCCCCAGCATTTT. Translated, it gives CASSLRDIVNQPQHF.

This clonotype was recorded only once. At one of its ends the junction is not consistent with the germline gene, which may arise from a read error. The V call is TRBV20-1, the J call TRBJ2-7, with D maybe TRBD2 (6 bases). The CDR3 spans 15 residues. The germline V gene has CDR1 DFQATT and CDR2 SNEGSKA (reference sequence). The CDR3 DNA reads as TGCAGTGCTAGAGATACCGGGAGAACCGCCTACGGGCAGTACTTC. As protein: CSARDTGRTAYGQYF.

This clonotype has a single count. CDR3 region: CASSLLAGELFF. CDR3 nucleotide sequence: TGTGCCAGCAGTTTACTTGCCGGGGAGCTGTTTTTT. The gene calls are TRBV28 and TRBJ2-2; D not certain. V lost 2 bases and J lost 6, with 4 bases in between. The CDR3 contains 12 residues. Per the germline V gene, CDR1 is MDHEN and CDR2 is SYDVKM. The variable domain in full, with the rest retrieved from reference TRBV28 and TRBJ2-2, is DVKVTQSSRYLVKRTGEKVFLECVQDMDHENMFWYRQDPGLGLRLIYFSYDVKMKEKGDIPEGYSVSREKKERFSLILESASTNQTSMYLCASSLLAGELFFGEGSRLTVL.

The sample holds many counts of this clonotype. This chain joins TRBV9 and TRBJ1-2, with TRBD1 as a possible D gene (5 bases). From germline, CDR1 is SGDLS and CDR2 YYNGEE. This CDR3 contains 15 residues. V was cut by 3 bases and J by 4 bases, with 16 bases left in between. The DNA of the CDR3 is TGTGCCAGCAGCGGGCAGGATGGGGGAATCTATGGCTACACCTTC. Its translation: CASSGQDGGIYGYTF. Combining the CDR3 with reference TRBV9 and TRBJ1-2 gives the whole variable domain DSGVTQTPKHLITATGQRVTLRCSPRSGDLSVYWYQQSLDQGLQFLIQYYNGEERAKGNILERFSAQQFPDLHSELNLSSLELGDSALYFCASSGQDGGIYGYTFGSGTRLTVV.